This T cell receptor beta chain was identified during a study of CD8 T cells in ankylosing spondylitis. Study results and caveats: A motif of 8 or 9 highly homologous TCR beta variants was seen as apparently characteristic of ankylosing spondylitis blood.

TCRdb analysed the 5' RACE reads with MiXCR anew, one entry per CDR3 protein. The data contain 240,000 or so distinct CDR3 sequences, over 8.5% of them singletons. Ten or more counts support this clonotype. Its antigen remains unidentified. Sequenced input: blood, either unsorted or a sorted T cell fraction (not recorded which). This clonotype was obtained from a male donor with ankylosing spondylitis or in good health (not recorded which).

Here the CDR3 DNA reads TGTGCCAGCAGTTTCTCGACAGGGAACTATGGCTACACCTTC. Translation: CASSFSTGNYGYTF. This chain uses TRBV12-3 or TRBV12-4 with TRBJ1-2; 7 positions agree with TRBD1. Unmatched junction bases numbered 3, after V lost 3 bases and J lost 2 bases. This CDR3 is built from 14 residues.